The rows below give T cell receptor beta chains drawn from one sample of a study of beta chain features in type 1 diabetes. Method: immunoSEQ multiplex PCR; TCRdb's copy keeps in-frame clones and lacks some. This table holds approximately 260,000 clones, approximately 25% found once. Sequenced material: naive CD4+ T cells from blood. Every receptor here comes from a woman between 25 and 40 years old with type 1 diabetes. The CDR3 runs from the conserved cysteine through the conserved F or W. The D gene is left open where the match is weak. The size of a clone is reported for some rows only, either as once, few or many, or as a class for expanded clones.

clone size: -; D gene: -; V gene: TRBV18; J gene: TRBJ1-2; CDR3 length: 15; CDR3 DNA: TGTGCCAGCTCACCCCCGGACAGTAGTCACAATGGCTACACCTTC; CDR3 protein: CASSPPDSSHNGYTF
clone size: -; D gene: TRBD2; V gene: TRBV5-1; J gene: TRBJ2-2; CDR3 length: 15; CDR3 DNA: TGCGCCAGCAATACCGGGACTAGCGGGACCGGGGAGCTGTTTTTT; CDR3 protein: CASNTGTSGTGELFF
clone size: -; D gene: -; V gene: TRBV30; J gene: TRBJ2-2; CDR3 length: 15; CDR3 DNA: TGTGCCTGGAGAATTATGGGGGCGCGGACCGGGGAGCTGTTTTTT; CDR3 protein: CAWRIMGARTGELFF
clone size: -; D gene: TRBD1; V gene: TRBV5-4; J gene: TRBJ2-1; CDR3 length: 15; CDR3 DNA: TGTGCCAGCAGCCGACAGGGGCAACCCTACAATGAGCAGTTCTTC; CDR3 protein: CASSRQGQPYNEQFF
clone size: few; D gene: TRBD1; V gene: TRBV6-5; J gene: TRBJ1-2; CDR3 length: 13; CDR3 DNA: TGTGCCAGCAGTTGGACAGGCGACTATGGCTACACCTTC; CDR3 protein: CASSWTGDYGYTF
clone size: few; D gene: -; V gene: TRBV27; J gene: TRBJ1-5; CDR3 length: 14; CDR3 DNA: TGTGCCAGCAAGGGGGTCGGGTTCCGTCAGCCCCAGCATTTT; CDR3 protein: CASKGVGFRQPQHF
clone size: -; D gene: TRBD2; V gene: TRBV19; J gene: TRBJ2-1; CDR3 length: 18; CDR3 DNA: TGTGCCAGTAGTTCCGGACTAGCGGGATTTAACTCCTACAATGAGCAGTTCTTC; CDR3 protein: CASSSGLAGFNSYNEQFF
clone size: -; D gene: TRBD2; V gene: TRBV30; J gene: TRBJ2-1; CDR3 length: 12; CDR3 DNA: TGTGCCGGGAAGCGGGAAGGCAATGAGCAGTTCTTC; CDR3 protein: CAGKREGNEQFF
clone size: few; D gene: -; V gene: TRBV30; J gene: TRBJ1-2; CDR3 length: 14; CDR3 DNA: TGTGCCTGGAGTGCACGCCTACAGGGCTATGGCTACACCTTC; CDR3 protein: CAWSARLQGYGYTF
clone size: -; D gene: TRBD2; V gene: TRBV11-2; J gene: TRBJ2-1; CDR3 length: 16; CDR3 DNA: TGTGCCAGCACCCTATGGGGGACTAGCGGGAGAAATGAGCAGTTCTTC; CDR3 protein: CASTLWGTSGRNEQFF
clone size: -; D gene: TRBD1; V gene: TRBV4-1; J gene: TRBJ1-5; CDR3 length: 16; CDR3 DNA: TGCGCCAGCAGCCAAGTGGGACAGGGGAACAATCAGCCCCAGCATTTT; CDR3 protein: CASSQVGQGNNQPQHF
clone size: -; D gene: -; V gene: TRBV28; J gene: TRBJ2-7; CDR3 length: 13; CDR3 DNA: TGTGCCAGCAGTCTACCCGGTGGCTACGAGCAGTACTTC; CDR3 protein: CASSLPGGYEQYF
clone size: -; D gene: -; V gene: TRBV30; J gene: TRBJ2-1; CDR3 length: 11; CDR3 DNA: TGTGCCTGGACGGGAGCGGGTGAGCAGTTCTTC; CDR3 protein: CAWTGAGEQFF
clone size: -; D gene: -; V gene: TRBV27; J gene: TRBJ1-2; CDR3 length: 14; CDR3 DNA: TGTGCCAGCAGTCCCAGCCCGGAGGGGATCGGCTACACCTTC; CDR3 protein: CASSPSPEGIGYTF
clone size: few; D gene: -; V gene: TRBV14; J gene: TRBJ2-5; CDR3 length: 13; CDR3 DNA: TGTGCCAGCAGCCGAGGGATTCAAGAGACCCAGTACTTC; CDR3 protein: CASSRGIQETQYF
clone size: -; D gene: -; V gene: TRBV4-1; J gene: TRBJ2-7; CDR3 length: 16; CDR3 DNA: TGCGCCAGCAGCCAAGATTCCAGGGTTGGCTCCTACGAGCAGTACTTC; CDR3 protein: CASSQDSRVGSYEQYF
clone size: -; D gene: -; V gene: TRBV5-1; J gene: TRBJ2-5; CDR3 length: 14; CDR3 DNA: TGCGCCAGCAGCTTTATCGGGAGTTCAGAGACCCAGTACTTC; CDR3 protein: CASSFIGSSETQYF
clone size: -; D gene: -; V gene: TRBV7-8; J gene: TRBJ2-3; CDR3 length: 17; CDR3 DNA: TGTGCCAGCAGCTTAGCGACGCTACGGCGCCAGGGTGTTACGCAGTATTTT; CDR3 protein: CASSLATLRRQGVTQYF
clone size: few; D gene: TRBD2; V gene: TRBV27; J gene: TRBJ2-7; CDR3 length: 14; CDR3 DNA: TGTGCCAGCAAACAAGCGGGAACGACCTACGAGCAGTACTTC; CDR3 protein: CASKQAGTTYEQYF
clone size: few; D gene: -; V gene: TRBV30; J gene: TRBJ2-7; CDR3 length: 13; CDR3 DNA: TGTGCCTGGAGGACTTCAAGCTCCTACGAGCAGTACTTC; CDR3 protein: CAWRTSSSYEQYF
clone size: once; D gene: -; V gene: TRBV5-1; J gene: TRBJ1-1; CDR3 length: 13; CDR3 DNA: TGCGCCACCACCACTGGAGGGAACACTGAAGCTTTCTTT; CDR3 protein: CATTTGGNTEAFF
clone size: few; D gene: TRBD1; V gene: TRBV29-1; J gene: TRBJ1-5; CDR3 length: 13; CDR3 DNA: TGCAGCGTTGAGCGACAGGGCGGTGGGCCCCAGCATTTT; CDR3 protein: CSVERQGGGPQHF
clone size: -; D gene: -; V gene: TRBV15; J gene: TRBJ2-1; CDR3 length: 13; CDR3 DNA: TGTGCCACCAGCAGAGATCGAGAGAGAGGGCAGTTCTTC; CDR3 protein: CATSRDRERGQFF
clone size: -; D gene: TRBD2; V gene: TRBV5-4; J gene: TRBJ2-1; CDR3 length: 16; CDR3 DNA: TGTGCCAGCAGCTTCGGGCTAGCGGGACGATACAATGAGCAGTTCTTC; CDR3 protein: CASSFGLAGRYNEQFF
clone size: -; D gene: -; V gene: TRBV28; J gene: TRBJ2-1; CDR3 length: 15; CDR3 DNA: TGTGCCAGCACGCGGGGACTGAACTCCTACAATGAGCAGTTCTTC; CDR3 protein: CASTRGLNSYNEQFF
clone size: -; D gene: TRBD2; V gene: TRBV19; J gene: TRBJ2-1; CDR3 length: 15; CDR3 DNA: TGTGCCAGTAGCCTCCCTAGCGGGATTCAGAATGAGCAGTTCTTC; CDR3 protein: CASSLPSGIQNEQFF
clone size: -; D gene: TRBD2; V gene: TRBV5-1; J gene: TRBJ2-1; CDR3 length: 16; CDR3 DNA: TGCGCCAGCAGGCTAGCGGGGGCAAGCTCCTACAATGAGCAGTTCTTC; CDR3 protein: CASRLAGASSYNEQFF
clone size: -; D gene: -; V gene: TRBV6-5; J gene: TRBJ2-7; CDR3 length: 14; CDR3 DNA: TGTGCCAGCAGTTACTCGAGGACTGGTATCGAGCAGTACTTC; CDR3 protein: CASSYSRTGIEQYF
clone size: few; D gene: -; V gene: TRBV29-1; J gene: TRBJ2-7; CDR3 length: 13; CDR3 DNA: TGCAGCCCGGACCGGGACTTGACCTACGAGCAGTACTTC; CDR3 protein: CSPDRDLTYEQYF
clone size: -; D gene: TRBD1; V gene: TRBV18; J gene: TRBJ2-3; CDR3 length: 15; CDR3 DNA: TGTGCCAGCTCACCGGACAGGGTTAGCACAGATACGCAGTATTTT; CDR3 protein: CASSPDRVSTDTQYF
clone size: few; D gene: -; V gene: TRBV4-1; J gene: TRBJ1-2; CDR3 length: 18; CDR3 DNA: TGCGCCAGCAGCCAAGAAAGGGAAAGATGGAGGGCGGCGATCGGCTACACCTTC; CDR3 protein: CASSQERERWRAAIGYTF
clone size: once; D gene: -; V gene: TRBV5-6; J gene: TRBJ1-2; CDR3 length: 14; CDR3 DNA: TGTGCCAGCAGCGGGGGACTTATTTTCTATGGCTACACCTTC; CDR3 protein: CASSGGLIFYGYTF
clone size: -; D gene: TRBD2; V gene: TRBV4-2; J gene: TRBJ2-1; CDR3 length: 15; CDR3 DNA: TGTGCCAGCAGCCAACTAGCGGGAGGGGGGAATGAGCAGTTCTTC; CDR3 protein: CASSQLAGGGNEQFF